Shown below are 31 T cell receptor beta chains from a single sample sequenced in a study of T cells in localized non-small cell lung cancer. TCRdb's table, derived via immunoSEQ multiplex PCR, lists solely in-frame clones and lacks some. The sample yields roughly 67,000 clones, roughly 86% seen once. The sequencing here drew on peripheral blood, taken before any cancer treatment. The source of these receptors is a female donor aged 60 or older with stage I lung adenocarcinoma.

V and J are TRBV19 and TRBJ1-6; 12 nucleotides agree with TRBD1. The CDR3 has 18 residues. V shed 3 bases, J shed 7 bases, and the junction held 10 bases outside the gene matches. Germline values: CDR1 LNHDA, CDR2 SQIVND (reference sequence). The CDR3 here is CASSMGTGGASGNSPLHF. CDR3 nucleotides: TGTGCCAGTAGTATGGGGACAGGGGGCGCCTCGGGGAATTCACCCCTCCACTTT.

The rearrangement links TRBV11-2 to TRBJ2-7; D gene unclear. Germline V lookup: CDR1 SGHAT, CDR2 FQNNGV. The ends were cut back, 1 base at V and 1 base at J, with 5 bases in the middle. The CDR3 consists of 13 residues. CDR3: CASSLVESYEQYF. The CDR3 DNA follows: TGTGCCAGCAGCTTAGTTGAGTCCTACGAGCAGTACTTC.

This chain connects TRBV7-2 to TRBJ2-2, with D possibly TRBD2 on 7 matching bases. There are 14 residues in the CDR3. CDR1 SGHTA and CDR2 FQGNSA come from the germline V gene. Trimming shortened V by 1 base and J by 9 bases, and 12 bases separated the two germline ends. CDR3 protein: CASSLDWGGRELFF. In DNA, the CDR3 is TGTGCCAGCAGCTTAGATTGGGGGGGCCGGGAGCTGTTTTTT. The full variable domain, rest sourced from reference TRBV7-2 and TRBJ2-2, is GAGVSQSPSNKVTEKGKDVELRCDPISGHTALYWYRQSLGQGLEFLIYFQGNSAPDKSGLPSDRFSAERTGGSVSTLTIQRTQQEDSAVYLCASSLDWGGRELFFGEGSRLTVL.

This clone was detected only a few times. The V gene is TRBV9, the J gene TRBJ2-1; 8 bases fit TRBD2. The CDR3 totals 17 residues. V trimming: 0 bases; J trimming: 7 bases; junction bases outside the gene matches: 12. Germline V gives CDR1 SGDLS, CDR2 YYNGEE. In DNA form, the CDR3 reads TGTGCCAGCAGCGTAGAACTGGGTCGACTAGCGATGAATGAGCAGTTCTTC. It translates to CASSVELGRLAMNEQFF.

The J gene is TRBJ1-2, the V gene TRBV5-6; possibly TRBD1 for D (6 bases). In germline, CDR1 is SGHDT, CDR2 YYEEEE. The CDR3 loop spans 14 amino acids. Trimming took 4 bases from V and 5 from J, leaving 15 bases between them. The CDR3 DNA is TGTGCCAGCAGCCCCCGAGGGGGGGCTTATGGCTACACCTTC. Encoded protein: CASSPRGGAYGYTF.

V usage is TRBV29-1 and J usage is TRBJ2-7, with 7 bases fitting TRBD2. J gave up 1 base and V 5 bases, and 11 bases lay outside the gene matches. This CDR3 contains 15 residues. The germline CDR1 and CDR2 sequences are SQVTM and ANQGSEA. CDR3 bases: TGCAGCGTTTTGGGGAGGGCCGATTCTTCCTACGAGCAGTACTTC. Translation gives CSVLGRADSSYEQYF.

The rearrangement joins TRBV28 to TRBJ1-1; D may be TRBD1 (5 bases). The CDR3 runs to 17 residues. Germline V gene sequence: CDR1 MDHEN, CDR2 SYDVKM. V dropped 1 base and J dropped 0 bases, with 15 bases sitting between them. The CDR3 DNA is TGTGCCAGCAGTTTATTTCTCACCGTGGGGGTGAACACTGAAGCTTTCTTT. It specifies CASSLFLTVGVNTEAFF.

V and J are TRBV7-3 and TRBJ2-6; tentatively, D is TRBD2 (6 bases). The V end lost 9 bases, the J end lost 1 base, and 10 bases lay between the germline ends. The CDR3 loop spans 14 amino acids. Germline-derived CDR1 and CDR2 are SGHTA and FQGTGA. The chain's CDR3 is CASSSGSGANVLTF. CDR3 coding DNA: TGTGCCAGTTCCAGCGGGTCTGGGGCCAACGTCCTGACTTTC.

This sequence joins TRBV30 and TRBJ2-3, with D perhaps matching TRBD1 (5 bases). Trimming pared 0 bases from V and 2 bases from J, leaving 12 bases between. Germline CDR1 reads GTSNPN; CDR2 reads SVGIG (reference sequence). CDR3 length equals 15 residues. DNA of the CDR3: TGTGCCTGGAGTGTCCCTGGACACCCCACAGATACGCAGTATTTT. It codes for CAWSVPGHPTDTQYF.

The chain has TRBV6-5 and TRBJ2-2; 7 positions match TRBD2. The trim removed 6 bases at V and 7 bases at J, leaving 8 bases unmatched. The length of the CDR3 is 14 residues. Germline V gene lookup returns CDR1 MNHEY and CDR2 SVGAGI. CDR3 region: CASRLTGLVGELFF. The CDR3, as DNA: TGTGCCAGCAGACTTACTGGACTAGTCGGGGAGCTGTTTTTT.

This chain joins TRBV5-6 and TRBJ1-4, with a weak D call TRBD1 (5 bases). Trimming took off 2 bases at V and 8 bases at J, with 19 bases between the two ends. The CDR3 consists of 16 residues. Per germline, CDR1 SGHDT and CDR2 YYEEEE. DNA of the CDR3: TGTGCCAGCAGCTTAGGCCACAGCTGGGCAGGGGAAAAACTGTTTTTT. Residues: CASSLGHSWAGEKLFF.

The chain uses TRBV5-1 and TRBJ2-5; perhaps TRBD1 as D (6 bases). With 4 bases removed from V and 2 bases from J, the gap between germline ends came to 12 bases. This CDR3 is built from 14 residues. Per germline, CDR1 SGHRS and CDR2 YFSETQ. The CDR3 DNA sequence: TGCGCCAGCAGCCGAGACGGACAGCAAGAGACCCAGTACTTC. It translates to CASSRDGQQETQYF.

The CDR3 here is CASSDGGGVGATPNYGYTF. CDR3 nucleotides: TGTGCCAGCAGTGATGGGGGCGGAGTGGGGGCGACACCTAACTATGGCTACACCTTC. The chain combines TRBV6-1 with TRBJ1-2; TRBD1 is a possible D gene (6 bases). The CDR3 sequence is 19 residues long. With 3 bases removed from V and 0 bases from J, the gap between germline ends came to 23 bases. Germline values: CDR1 MNHNS, CDR2 SASEGT.

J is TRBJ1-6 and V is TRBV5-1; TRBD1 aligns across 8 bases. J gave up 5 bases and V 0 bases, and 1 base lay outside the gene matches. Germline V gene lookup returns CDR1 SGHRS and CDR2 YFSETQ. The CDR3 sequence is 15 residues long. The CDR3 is CASSLADRDNSPLHF. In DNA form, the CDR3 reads TGCGCCAGCAGCTTGGCGGACAGGGATAATTCACCCCTCCACTTT.

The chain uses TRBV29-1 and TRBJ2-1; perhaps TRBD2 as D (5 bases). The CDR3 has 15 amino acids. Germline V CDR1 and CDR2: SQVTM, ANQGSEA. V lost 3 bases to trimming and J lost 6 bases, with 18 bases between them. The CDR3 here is CSVESPPGVPNEQFF. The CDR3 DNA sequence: TGCAGCGTTGAGTCCCCACCCGGGGTACCCAATGAGCAGTTCTTC.

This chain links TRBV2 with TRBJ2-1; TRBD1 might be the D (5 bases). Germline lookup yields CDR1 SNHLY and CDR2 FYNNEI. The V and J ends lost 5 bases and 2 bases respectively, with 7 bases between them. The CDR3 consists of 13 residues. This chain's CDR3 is CASSLDTYNEQFF. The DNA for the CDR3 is TGTGCCAGCAGTCTGGACACCTACAATGAGCAGTTCTTC.

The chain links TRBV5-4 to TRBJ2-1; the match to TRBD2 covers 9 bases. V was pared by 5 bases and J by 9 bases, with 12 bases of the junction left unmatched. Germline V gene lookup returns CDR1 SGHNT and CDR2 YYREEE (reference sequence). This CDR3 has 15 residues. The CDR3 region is CASRVWSSGMSEQFF. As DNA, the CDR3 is TGTGCCAGCAGGGTGTGGTCTAGCGGGATGAGTGAGCAGTTCTTC.

The CDR3 loop reads CASSLVGLRFGNTEAFF. The CDR3 DNA reads as TGTGCCAGCAGCTTAGTGGGGTTAAGGTTTGGCAACACTGAAGCTTTCTTT. This rearrangement joins TRBV11-2 to TRBJ1-1; D unclear. Trimming stripped 1 base from V and 2 bases from J, with 17 bases between. Germline V gene data show CDR1 as SGHAT and CDR2 as FQNNGV. The CDR3 has 17 amino acids.

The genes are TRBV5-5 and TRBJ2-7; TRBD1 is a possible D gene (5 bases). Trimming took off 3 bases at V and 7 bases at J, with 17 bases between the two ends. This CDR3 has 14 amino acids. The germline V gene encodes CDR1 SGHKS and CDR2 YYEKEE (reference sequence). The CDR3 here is CASSSFGQGGEQYF. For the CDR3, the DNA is TGTGCCAGCAGCTCTTTTGGGCAGGGTGGGGAGCAGTACTTC.

The CDR3 nucleotides are TGTGCCAGCAGCTTAAATGCGGGAGGGACTACGGAGACCCAGTACTTC. It encodes CASSLNAGGTTETQYF. The chain has TRBV7-3 and TRBJ2-5, with 9 bases aligning to TRBD2. The CDR3 has 16 residues. The germline CDR1 and CDR2 sequences are SGHTA and FQGTGA. J lost 5 bases, V lost 1 base, and 8 bases had no gene match.

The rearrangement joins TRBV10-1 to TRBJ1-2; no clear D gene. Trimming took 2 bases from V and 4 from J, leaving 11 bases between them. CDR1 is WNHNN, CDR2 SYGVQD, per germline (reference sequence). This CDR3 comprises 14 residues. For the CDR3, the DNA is TGCGCCAGCAGTGAGGAAGTCAGGCCCTATGGCTACACCTTC. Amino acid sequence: CASSEEVRPYGYTF.

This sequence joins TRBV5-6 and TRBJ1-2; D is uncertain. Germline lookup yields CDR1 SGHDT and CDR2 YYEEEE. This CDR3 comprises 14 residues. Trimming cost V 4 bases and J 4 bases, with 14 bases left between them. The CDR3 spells CASSGRARSYGYTF. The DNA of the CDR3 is TGTGCCAGCAGCGGGAGGGCGCGAAGCTATGGCTACACCTTC.

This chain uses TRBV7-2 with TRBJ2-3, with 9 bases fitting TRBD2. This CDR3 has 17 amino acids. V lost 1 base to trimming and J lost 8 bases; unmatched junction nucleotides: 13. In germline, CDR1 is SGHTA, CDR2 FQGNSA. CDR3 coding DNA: TGTGCCAGCAGCTTAGTTGCGGGGGGGCATGTGGCGGGTACGCAGTATTTT. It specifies CASSLVAGGHVAGTQYF. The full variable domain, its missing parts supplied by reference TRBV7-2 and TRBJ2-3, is GAGVSQSPSNKVTEKGKDVELRCDPISGHTALYWYRQSLGQGLEFLIYFQGNSAPDKSGLPSDRFSAERTGGSVSTLTIQRTQQEDSAVYLCASSLVAGGHVAGTQYFGPGTRLTVL.

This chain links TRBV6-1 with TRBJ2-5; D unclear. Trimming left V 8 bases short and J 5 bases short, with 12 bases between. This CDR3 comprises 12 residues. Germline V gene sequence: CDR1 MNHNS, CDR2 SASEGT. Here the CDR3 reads CASGRVGETQYF. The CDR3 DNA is TGTGCCAGCGGGCGCGTGGGGGAGACCCAGTACTTC.

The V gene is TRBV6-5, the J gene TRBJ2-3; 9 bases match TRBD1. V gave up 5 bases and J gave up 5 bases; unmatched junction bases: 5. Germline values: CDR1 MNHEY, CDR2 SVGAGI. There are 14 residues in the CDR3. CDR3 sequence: CASSNRGPVDTQYF. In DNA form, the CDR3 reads TGTGCCAGCAGTAACAGGGGGCCCGTAGATACGCAGTATTTT.

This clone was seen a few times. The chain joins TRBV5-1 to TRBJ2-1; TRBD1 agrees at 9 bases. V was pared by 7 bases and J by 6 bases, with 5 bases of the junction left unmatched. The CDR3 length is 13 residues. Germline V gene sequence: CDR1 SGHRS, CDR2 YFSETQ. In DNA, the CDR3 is TGCGCCAGCTCCACAGGGGGCCGCAATGAGCAGTTCTTC. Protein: CASSTGGRNEQFF. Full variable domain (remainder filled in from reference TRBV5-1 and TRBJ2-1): KAGVTQTPRYLIKTRGQQVTLSCSPISGHRSVSWYQQTPGQGLQFLFEYFSETQRNKGNFPGRFSGRQFSNSRSEMNVSTLELGDSALYLCASSTGGRNEQFFGPGTRLTVL.

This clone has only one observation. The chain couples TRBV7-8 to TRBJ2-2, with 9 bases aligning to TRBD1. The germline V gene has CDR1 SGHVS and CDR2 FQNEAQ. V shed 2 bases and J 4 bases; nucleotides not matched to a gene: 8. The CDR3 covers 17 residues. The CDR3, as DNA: TGTGCCAGCAGCTTACACGAACAGGGGGCCATCACCGGGGAGCTGTTTTTT. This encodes CASSLHEQGAITGELFF.

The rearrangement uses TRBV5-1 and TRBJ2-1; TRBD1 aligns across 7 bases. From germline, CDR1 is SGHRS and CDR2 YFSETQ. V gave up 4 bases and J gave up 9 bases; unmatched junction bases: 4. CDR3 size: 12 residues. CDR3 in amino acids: CASSPRDSEQFF. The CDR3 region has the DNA TGCGCCAGCAGCCCCCGGGACAGTGAGCAGTTCTTC.

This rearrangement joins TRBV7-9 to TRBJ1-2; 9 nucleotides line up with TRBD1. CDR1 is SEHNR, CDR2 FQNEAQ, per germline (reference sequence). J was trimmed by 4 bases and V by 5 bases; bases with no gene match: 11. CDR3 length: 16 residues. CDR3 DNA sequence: TGTGCCAGCAGCCCGACAACCGGGACAGGGATCTATGGCTACACCTTC. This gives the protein CASSPTTGTGIYGYTF. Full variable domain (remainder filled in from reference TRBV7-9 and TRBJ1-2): DTGVSQNPRHKITKRGQNVTFRCDPISEHNRLYWYRQTLGQGPEFLTYFQNEAQLEKSRLLSDRFSAERPKGSFSTLEIQRTEQGDSAMYLCASSPTTGTGIYGYTFGSGTRLTVV.

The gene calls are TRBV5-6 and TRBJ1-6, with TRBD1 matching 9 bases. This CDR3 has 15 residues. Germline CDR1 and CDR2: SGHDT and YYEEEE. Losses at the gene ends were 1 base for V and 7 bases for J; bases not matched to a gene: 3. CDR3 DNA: TGTGCCAGCAGCTTGCTCGGACAGGGGAATTCACCCCTCCACTTT. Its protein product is CASSLLGQGNSPLHF.

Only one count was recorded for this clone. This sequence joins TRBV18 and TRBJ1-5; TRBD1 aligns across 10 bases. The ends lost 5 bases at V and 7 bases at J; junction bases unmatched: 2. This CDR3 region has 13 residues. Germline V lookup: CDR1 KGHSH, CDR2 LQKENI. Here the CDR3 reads CASSGTGAQPQHF. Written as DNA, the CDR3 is TGTGCCAGCTCAGGGACAGGGGCGCAGCCCCAGCATTTT.